These T cell receptor beta chains were read from a single sample in a study of T cell changes during pregnancy in multiple sclerosis. TCRdb's table, derived via immunoSEQ multiplex PCR, lists solely in-frame clones and lacks some. The table has roughly 100,000 clones, around nine tenths seen once. Sequencing was performed on peripheral blood, taken in the second trimester of pregnancy. These receptors all stem from a female donor in good health, enrolled as a control in a pregnancy study. Both conserved end residues are part of each CDR3. The D gene is left open where the match is weak. Only part of the rows carry a size: once, few, many, or a class if the clone is expanded.

cdr3_nt cdr3_aa v_call d_call j_call clone_size
TGTGCCAGCAGCTTAGGCGGGGGGGGCACAGATACGCAGTATTTT CASSLGGGGTDTQYF TRBV5-4 TRBD2 TRBJ2-3 NA
TGTGCCAGTAGAACGAGGAGGGGTTCCCCGTTGAACACTGAAGCTTTCTTT CASRTRRGSPLNTEAFF TRBV19 NA TRBJ1-1 NA
TGTGCCAGCAGCTTGGAAGGGAGCTATGGCTACACCTTC CASSLEGSYGYTF TRBV5-6 NA TRBJ1-2 NA
TGTGCCAGCAGTTCTAGCGGGAGGGCGTATATCGATGAGCAGTTCTTC CASSSSGRAYIDEQFF TRBV6-5 TRBD2 TRBJ2-1 NA
TGTGCCAGCAGCCCATACAATTCAGGCTACACCTTC CASSPYNSGYTF TRBV5-6 NA TRBJ1-2 NA
TGCGCCAGCAGTTCTCAGGGAGGCGGTGAAGCTTTCTTT CASSSQGGGEAFF TRBV5-1 NA TRBJ1-1 few
TGTGCCAGCAGTTTGGGACAATCGAACACCGGGGAGCTGTTTTTT CASSLGQSNTGELFF TRBV11-2 NA TRBJ2-2 once
TGTGCCAGCAGTGCGGACAGGAACGATGAAGCTTTCTTT CASSADRNDEAFF TRBV6-1 TRBD1 TRBJ1-1 NA
TGTGCCAGCAGCCCCGCAATAGGGGTCATGAACACTGAAGCTTTCTTT CASSPAIGVMNTEAFF TRBV6-6 NA TRBJ1-1 NA
TGTGCCAGTAGCATATGGAGAGGGGGCGGCAGTCAGCCCCAGCATTTT CASSIWRGGGSQPQHF TRBV19 TRBD1 TRBJ1-5 NA
TGTGCCAGCAGCTTGGGTGGAGGGGTGGAGCAGTACTTC CASSLGGGVEQYF TRBV5-4 NA TRBJ2-7 NA
TGTGCCTGGAGTCGGGGCGGGGGGAACACTGAAGCTTTCTTT CAWSRGGGNTEAFF TRBV30 NA TRBJ1-1 NA
TGTGCCAGCAGTCCACCCAACAGGGGGCCGTTGCAAAATCAGCCCCAGCATTTT CASSPPNRGPLQNQPQHF TRBV28 TRBD1 TRBJ1-5 NA
TGTGCCAGCGGCGGGACAGGCATGCCCTATGAAAAACTGTTTTTT CASGGTGMPYEKLFF TRBV9 TRBD1 TRBJ1-4 few
TGTGCCAGCAGTTTATCCCTCAGGTTTTCCATATATTTT CASSLSLRFSIYF TRBV28 NA TRBJ1-3 few
TGTGCCAGCTCACATGGACAGGGAAAAGCTTTCTTT CASSHGQGKAFF TRBV18 TRBD1 TRBJ1-1 NA
TGTGCCAGCAGCCCGAAGGGCCGGGGGACTGAAGCTTTCTTT CASSPKGRGTEAFF TRBV7-2 NA TRBJ1-1 few
TGTGCCAGCAGCAGCTCCAGGGTTCCGGTCTACCAAGAGACCCAGTACTTC CASSSSRVPVYQETQYF TRBV7-9 NA TRBJ2-5 once
TGTGCCAGCAGCTTAGGAGGAACTAGCGGGGTTTGGTACTTC CASSLGGTSGVWYF TRBV7-9 TRBD2 TRBJ2-7 NA
TGTGCCAGTAGTATGGGCAGGGGGGTAACTAGCAATCAGCCCCAGCATTTT CASSMGRGVTSNQPQHF TRBV19 TRBD1 TRBJ1-5 NA
TGCGCCAGCAGCTTATTCCGGGACAAAAACATTCAGTACTTC CASSLFRDKNIQYF TRBV5-1 NA TRBJ2-4 once
TGTGCCAGCTCACCGGGACTAGCTAGCCACAATGAGCAGTTCTTC CASSPGLASHNEQFF TRBV18 TRBD2 TRBJ2-1 NA
TGTGCCAGCAGTTCCTACTCCCTCTATGGCTACACCTTC CASSSYSLYGYTF TRBV28 NA TRBJ1-2 NA
TGTGCCAGCAGTTTGACCTGGGGGGAGGGTGCAAATCAGCCCCAGCATTTT CASSLTWGEGANQPQHF TRBV28 NA TRBJ1-5 NA
TGTGCCAGCAGTGGGCCAATGGGGGGGATCAAGACCCAGTACTTC CASSGPMGGIKTQYF TRBV6-1 TRBD2 TRBJ2-5 NA